This entry lists 14 T cell receptor beta chains sequenced from one sample in a study of tumor and adjacent non-tumor tissue in lung cancer. This sample's RNA came from whole unsorted tissue. Distant lung tissue was collected more than 3 cm away from the tumor edge. Three rounds of nested PCR, following a modified ARM-PCR protocol, produced the TCRbeta library. Each CDR3 protein is one row after TCRdb ran MiXCR on the multiplex PCR reads. The table has 48,000 or so distinct CDR3 sequences, roughly 67% seen once. The source material was distant non-tumor lung tissue. Every receptor here comes from a woman between 65 and 79 years old with non-small cell lung cancer.

Turning to this clonotype: The junction differs from germline at one of its ends, possibly a read error. V usage is TRBV6-1 and J usage is TRBJ1-1; D is unresolved. Per the germline V gene, CDR1 is MNHNS and CDR2 is SASEGT. The CDR3 length is 15 residues. Written as DNA, the CDR3 is TGTGCCAACAGTGGCGGGAACTGCTTGAACACTGAAGCTTTCTTT. It specifies CANSGGNCLNTEAFF.

In regard to this clonotype: One base away lies a much larger clone, so this may be a sequencing read error. The V and J genes are TRBV12-3 or TRBV12-4 and TRBJ1-2, with no clear D. Deletions cut 4 bases from V and 5 bases from J, with 11 bases between. The CDR3 runs to 13 residues. CDR3 sequence reads: CASSSGIEYGYTF. The DNA of the CDR3 is TGTGCCAGCAGTTCCGGTATAGAGTATGGCTACACCTTC.

Comment on this clonotype: Its ends do not fully match the called genes, so a read error is possible. The V call is TRBV7-8, the J call TRBJ2-7; TRBD2 aligns across 7 bases. The CDR3 loop spans 15 amino acids. Per the germline V gene, CDR1 is SGHVS and CDR2 is FQNEAQ. CDR3 DNA sequence: TGTGCCATCAGCTTCCTAGCGGCAGAGGCTGGGGAGCAGTGCTTC. This translates into CAISFLAAEAGEQCF.

This clonotype was seen ten or more times. This chain joins TRBV20-1 and TRBJ2-7, with D possibly TRBD1 on 5 matching bases. The CDR3 is 12 amino acids. Germline V gene lookup returns CDR1 DFQATT and CDR2 SNEGSKA (reference sequence). Trimming took 6 bases from V and 3 from J, leaving 12 bases between them. The CDR3 protein is CSAPTENYEQYF. For the CDR3, the DNA is TGCAGTGCCCCGACAGAGAACTACGAGCAGTACTTC.

The chain joins TRBV4-1 to TRBJ2-7, with 9 bases that match TRBD1. The CDR3 spans 14 residues. Germline CDR1 reads MGHRA; CDR2 reads YSYEKL. Unmatched junction bases numbered 13, after V lost 3 bases and J lost 13 bases. The CDR3 sequence: CASSQGQGPHERYF. The CDR3 nucleotides read TGCGCCAGCAGCCAGGGACAGGGTCCTCACGAGCGTTACTTC.

This clonotype was detected only a few times. One base away lies a much larger clone, so this may be a sequencing read error. This chain links TRBV6-1 with TRBJ1-6; a possible D gene is TRBD1 (5 bases). The CDR3 contains 15 residues. Per germline, CDR1 MNHNS and CDR2 SASEGT. Trimming removed 4 bases from V and 8 bases from J, with 15 bases in between. The CDR3 bases are TGTGCCAGCAGTGGGGGACTGAGAGCTGATTCACCCCTCCACTTT. Residues: CASSGGLRADSPLHF.

The chain uses TRBV4-1 and TRBJ2-7; 7 nucleotides agree with TRBD2. The CDR3 is 16 amino acids. The germline gives CDR1 MGHRA, CDR2 YSYEKL. The trim removed 0 bases at V and 1 base at J, leaving 6 bases unmatched. The chain's CDR3 is CASSQEKGRGSYEQYF. The CDR3 nucleotides are TGCGCCAGCAGCCAAGAAAAGGGGAGGGGTTCCTACGAGCAGTACTTC.

As for this clonotype: A read error may account for a junction end that differs from germline. V usage is TRBV10-3 and J usage is TRBJ2-1; D is uncertain. This CDR3 spans 15 amino acids. CDR1 ENHRY and CDR2 SYGVKD come from the germline V gene. Here the CDR3 DNA reads TGTGCCATCAGTGAGTATAGGGCGGAAAGTCATGAGCAGCTCTTC. Protein: CAISEYRAESHEQLF.

This clonotype was detected ten times or more. V is TRBV24-1 and J is TRBJ2-2, with a weak D call TRBD2 (6 bases). The CDR3 consists of 12 residues. Trimming stripped 5 bases from V and 7 bases from J, with 7 bases between. The germline gives CDR1 KGHDR, CDR2 SFDVKD. The CDR3 loop is CATSARDGELFF. CDR3 DNA: TGTGCCACCAGTGCGCGGGACGGGGAGCTGTTTTTT.

This clonotype was counted ten times or more. The J gene is TRBJ1-5, the V gene TRBV28; weak D call: TRBD1 (6 bases). The CDR3 spans 15 residues. CDR1 is MDHEN, CDR2 SYDVKM, per germline. Trimming took 3 bases from V and 3 from J, leaving 12 bases between them. CDR3: CASSFRTVINQPQHF. The CDR3 DNA follows: TGTGCCAGCAGTTTCAGGACAGTGATCAATCAGCCCCAGCATTTT.

On this clonotype: The junction and the germline gene differ at one end; a read error may be behind it. The chain is built from TRBV6-1 and TRBJ2-5, with TRBD2 as a possible D gene (5 bases). Germline V gives CDR1 MNHNS, CDR2 SASEGT. The CDR3 runs to 15 residues. The CDR3 sequence: CANSEYRAVQETQYF. Here the CDR3 DNA reads TGTGCCAACAGTGAATATCGAGCGGTTCAAGAGACCCAGTACTTC.

Comment on this clonotype: Since no conserved phenylalanine or tryptophan closes the CDR3, a read error is the likely cause. The chain joins TRBV12-3 or TRBV12-4 to TRBJ2-1; D unclear. The CDR3 spans 12 residues. The CDR3 reads CANSPLSGEQFL. CDR3 DNA sequence: TGTGCCAACAGTCCGCTTTCGGGTGAGCAGTTCCTC.

This clonotype was detected many times. The chain couples TRBV5-5 to TRBJ2-7, with D unresolved. The CDR3 spans 11 residues. Germline V gives CDR1 SGHKS, CDR2 YYEKEE (reference sequence). With 4 bases removed from V and 4 bases from J, the gap between germline ends came to 6 bases. The CDR3: CASSVGYEQYF. The CDR3 DNA follows: TGTGCCAGCAGCGTTGGTTACGAGCAGTACTTC.

On this clonotype itself: Lacking the conserved final phenylalanine or tryptophan, this CDR3 likely reflects a read error. This chain uses TRBV29-1 with TRBJ1-2; 7 nucleotides align to TRBD1. V lost 3 bases, J lost 7 bases, and 5 bases stayed unmatched. CDR3 size: 12 residues. The germline gives CDR1 SQVTM, CDR2 ANQGSEA. The CDR3: CSVDAGGRGYTI. The CDR3, as DNA: TGCAGCGTTGACGCAGGGGGTCGTGGCTACACCATC.